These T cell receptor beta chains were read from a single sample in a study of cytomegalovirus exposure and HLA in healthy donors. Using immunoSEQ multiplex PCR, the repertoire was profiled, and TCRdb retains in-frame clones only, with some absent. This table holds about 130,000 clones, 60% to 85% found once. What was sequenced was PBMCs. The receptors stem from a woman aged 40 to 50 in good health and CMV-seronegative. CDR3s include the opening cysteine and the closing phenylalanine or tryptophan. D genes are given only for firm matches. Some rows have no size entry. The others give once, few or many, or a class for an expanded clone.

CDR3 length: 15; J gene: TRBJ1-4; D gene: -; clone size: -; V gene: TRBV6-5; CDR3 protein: CASSVRDLQGEKLFF; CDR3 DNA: TGTGCCAGCAGTGTACGGGACCTACAGGGTGAAAAACTGTTTTTT
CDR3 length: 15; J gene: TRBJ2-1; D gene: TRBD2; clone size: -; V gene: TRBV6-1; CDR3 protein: CASSGLAGGYNEQFF; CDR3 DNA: TGTGCCAGCAGCGGACTAGCGGGGGGATACAATGAGCAGTTCTTC
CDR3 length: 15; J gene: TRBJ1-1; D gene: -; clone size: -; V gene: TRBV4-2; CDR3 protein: CASSQVAQMNTEAFF; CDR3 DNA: TGTGCCAGCAGCCAAGTCGCACAGATGAACACTGAAGCTTTCTTT
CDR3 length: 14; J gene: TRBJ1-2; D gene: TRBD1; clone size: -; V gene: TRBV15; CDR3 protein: CATRSRGELNVYTF; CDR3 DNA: TGTGCCACCAGGAGCAGGGGGGAATTAAACGTCTACACCTTC
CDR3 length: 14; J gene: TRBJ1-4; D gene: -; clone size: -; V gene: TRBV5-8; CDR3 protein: CAAGSGTEVEKLFF; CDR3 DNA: TGTGCCGCTGGGTCAGGCACGGAGGTTGAAAAACTGTTTTTT
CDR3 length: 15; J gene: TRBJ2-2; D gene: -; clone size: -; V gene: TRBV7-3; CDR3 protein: CASSRRVANTGELFF; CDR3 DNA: TGTGCCAGCAGCCGCAGGGTCGCCAACACCGGGGAGCTGTTTTTT
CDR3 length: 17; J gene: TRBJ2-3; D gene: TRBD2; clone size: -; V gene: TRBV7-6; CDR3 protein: CASSPQTGLAGGHTQYF; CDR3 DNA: TGTGCCAGCAGCCCGCAGACCGGACTAGCGGGGGGGCATACGCAGTATTTT
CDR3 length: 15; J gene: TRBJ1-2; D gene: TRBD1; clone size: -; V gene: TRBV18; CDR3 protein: CASSPGQGILYGYTF; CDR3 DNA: TGTGCCAGCTCACCGGGACAGGGGATACTCTATGGCTACACCTTC
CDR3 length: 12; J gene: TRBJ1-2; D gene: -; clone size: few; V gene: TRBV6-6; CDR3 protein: CASSSQGAGYTF; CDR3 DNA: TGTGCCAGCAGTTCTCAGGGCGCGGGCTACACCTTC
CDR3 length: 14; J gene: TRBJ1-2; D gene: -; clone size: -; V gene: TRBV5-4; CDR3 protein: CASSLTKGDYGYTF; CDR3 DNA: TGTGCCAGCAGCTTGACTAAGGGGGATTATGGCTACACCTTC
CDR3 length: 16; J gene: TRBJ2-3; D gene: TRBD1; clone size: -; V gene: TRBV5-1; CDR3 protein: CASSRASTGPTDTQYF; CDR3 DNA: TGCGCCAGCAGCCGCGCCTCGACAGGGCCCACAGATACGCAGTATTTT
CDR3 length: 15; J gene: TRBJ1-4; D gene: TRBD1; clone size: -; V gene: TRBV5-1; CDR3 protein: CASSLEGAFGEKLFF; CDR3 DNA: TGCGCCAGCAGCTTGGAGGGGGCCTTTGGGGAAAAACTGTTTTTT
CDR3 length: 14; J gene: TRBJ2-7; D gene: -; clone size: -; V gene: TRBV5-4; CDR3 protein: CASSPTGQGGEQYF; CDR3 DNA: TGTGCCAGCAGCCCCACGGGGCAGGGGGGCGAGCAGTACTTC
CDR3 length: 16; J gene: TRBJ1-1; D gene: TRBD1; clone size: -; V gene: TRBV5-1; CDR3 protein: CASSLGTGGLNTEAFF; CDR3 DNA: TGCGCCAGCAGCCTGGGGACAGGGGGTCTTAACACTGAAGCTTTCTTT
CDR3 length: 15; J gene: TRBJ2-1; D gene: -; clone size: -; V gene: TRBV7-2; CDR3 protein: CASSLALGGSDEQFF; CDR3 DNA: TGTGCCAGCAGCTTAGCGCTCGGGGGATCGGATGAGCAGTTCTTC
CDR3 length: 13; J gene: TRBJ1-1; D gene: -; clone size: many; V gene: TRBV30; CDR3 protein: CAWSVRRAAEAFF; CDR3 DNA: TGTGCCTGGAGTGTCCGCAGGGCGGCTGAAGCTTTCTTT
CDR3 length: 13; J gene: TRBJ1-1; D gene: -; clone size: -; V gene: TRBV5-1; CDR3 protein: CASSLNREREAFF; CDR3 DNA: TGCGCCAGCAGCCTTAACAGGGAACGTGAAGCTTTCTTT
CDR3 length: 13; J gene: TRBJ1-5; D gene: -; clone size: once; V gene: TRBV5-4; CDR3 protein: CASSLGQNQPQHF; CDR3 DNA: TGTGCCAGCAGCTTGGGACAGAATCAGCCCCAGCATTTT
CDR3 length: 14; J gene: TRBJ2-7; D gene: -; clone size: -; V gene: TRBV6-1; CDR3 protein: CASREEGRAYEQYF; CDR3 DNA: TGTGCCAGCAGGGAGGAGGGGAGAGCCTACGAGCAGTACTTC
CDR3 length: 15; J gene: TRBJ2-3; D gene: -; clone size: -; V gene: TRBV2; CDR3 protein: CASSELRGSIDTQYF; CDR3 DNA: TGTGCCAGCAGTGAATTACGGGGTAGTATAGATACGCAGTATTTT
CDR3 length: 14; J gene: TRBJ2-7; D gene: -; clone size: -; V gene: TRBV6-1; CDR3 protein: CASSEGLGRYEQYF; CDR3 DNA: TGTGCCAGCAGTGAAGGCCTTGGCCGCTACGAGCAGTACTTC
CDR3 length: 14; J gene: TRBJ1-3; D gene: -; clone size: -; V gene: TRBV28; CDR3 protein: CASTRGRVGNTIYF; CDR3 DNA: TGTGCCAGCACTAGGGGGAGGGTTGGAAACACCATATATTTT
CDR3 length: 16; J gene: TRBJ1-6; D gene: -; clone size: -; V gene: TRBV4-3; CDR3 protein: CASSQEQGKGKSPLHF; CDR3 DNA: TGCGCCAGCAGCCAAGAACAGGGTAAGGGGAAGTCACCCCTCCACTTT
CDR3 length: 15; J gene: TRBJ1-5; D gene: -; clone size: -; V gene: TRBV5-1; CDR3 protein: CASSLNSYSNQPQHF; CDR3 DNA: TGCGCCAGCAGCTTAAACAGCTATAGCAATCAGCCCCAGCATTTT
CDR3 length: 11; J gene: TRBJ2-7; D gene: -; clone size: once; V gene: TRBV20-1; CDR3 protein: CSARDELEQYF; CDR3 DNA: TGCAGTGCTAGAGATGAGCTGGAGCAGTACTTC
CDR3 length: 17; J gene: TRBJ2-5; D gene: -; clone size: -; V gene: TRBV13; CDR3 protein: CASSPKLGGAKDGTQYF; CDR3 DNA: TGTGCCAGCAGCCCGAAACTGGGGGGGGCCAAGGATGGGACCCAGTACTTC
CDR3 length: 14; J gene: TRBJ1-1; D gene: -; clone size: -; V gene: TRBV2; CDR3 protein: CASSLQGMNTEAFF; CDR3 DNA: TGTGCCAGCAGCTTACAGGGTATGAACACTGAAGCTTTCTTT
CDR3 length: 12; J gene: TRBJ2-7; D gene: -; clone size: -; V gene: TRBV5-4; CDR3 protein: CASSSLPYEQYF; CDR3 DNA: TGTGCCAGCAGCTCCCTCCCCTACGAGCAGTACTTC
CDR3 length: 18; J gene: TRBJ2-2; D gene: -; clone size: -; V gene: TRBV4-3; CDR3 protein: CASSQESGLWTNTGELFF; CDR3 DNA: TGCGCCAGCAGCCAAGAGTCGGGACTGTGGACGAACACCGGGGAGCTGTTTTTT
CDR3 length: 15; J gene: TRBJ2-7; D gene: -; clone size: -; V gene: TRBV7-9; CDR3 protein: CASSEVGGYSYEQYF; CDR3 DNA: TGTGCCAGCAGCGAAGTAGGCGGTTACTCCTACGAGCAGTACTTC
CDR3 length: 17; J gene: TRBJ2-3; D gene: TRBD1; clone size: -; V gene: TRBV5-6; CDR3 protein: CASSLGTGTGIPDTQYF; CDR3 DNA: TGTGCCAGCAGCTTGGGGACCGGGACAGGGATACCAGATACGCAGTATTTT
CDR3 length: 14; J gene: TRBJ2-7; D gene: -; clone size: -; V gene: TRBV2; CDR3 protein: CASSEGRLSYEQYF; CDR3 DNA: TGTGCCAGCAGTGAGGGGAGATTATCCTACGAGCAGTACTTC
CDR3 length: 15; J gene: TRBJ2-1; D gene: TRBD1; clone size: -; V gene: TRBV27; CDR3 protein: CASSLAGQGRNEQFF; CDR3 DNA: TGTGCCAGCAGTTTAGCGGGACAGGGACGTAATGAGCAGTTCTTC
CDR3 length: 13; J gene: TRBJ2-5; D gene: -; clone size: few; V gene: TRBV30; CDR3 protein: CAWSVRGRETQYF; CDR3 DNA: TGTGCCTGGAGTGTCAGAGGGCGAGAGACCCAGTACTTC
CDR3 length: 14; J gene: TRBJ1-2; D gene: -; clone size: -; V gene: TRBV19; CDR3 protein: CASSIGWQNYGYTF; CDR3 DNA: TGTGCCAGTAGTATAGGTTGGCAGAACTATGGCTACACCTTC
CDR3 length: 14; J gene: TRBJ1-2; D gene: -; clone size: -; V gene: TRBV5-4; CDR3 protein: CASRPDRPLGGYTF; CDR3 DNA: TGTGCCAGCAGACCTGACAGGCCCTTGGGTGGCTACACCTTC
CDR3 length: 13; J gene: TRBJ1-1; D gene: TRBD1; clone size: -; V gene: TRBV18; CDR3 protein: CASSPGQGPRAFF; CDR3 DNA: TGTGCCAGCTCACCGGGACAGGGCCCGCGGGCTTTCTTT
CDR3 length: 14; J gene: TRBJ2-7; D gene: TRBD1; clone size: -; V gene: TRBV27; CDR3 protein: CASRRDSSTYEQYF; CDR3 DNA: TGTGCCAGCAGAAGGGACAGCTCTACCTACGAGCAGTACTTC
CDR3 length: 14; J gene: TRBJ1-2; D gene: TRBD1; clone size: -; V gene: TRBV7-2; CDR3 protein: CASSLAQGRDGYTF; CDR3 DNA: TGTGCCAGCAGCTTAGCACAGGGGAGAGACGGCTACACCTTC
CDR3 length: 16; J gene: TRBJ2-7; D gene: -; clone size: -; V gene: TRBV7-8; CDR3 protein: CASSLQDTPLLYEQYF; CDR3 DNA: TGTGCCAGCAGTCTTCAGGACACCCCTCTCCTTTACGAGCAGTACTTC
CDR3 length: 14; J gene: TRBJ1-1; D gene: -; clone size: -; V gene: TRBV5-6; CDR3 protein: CASSPGYSNTEAFF; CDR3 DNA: TGTGCCAGCTCCCCAGGGTATTCGAACACTGAAGCTTTCTTT
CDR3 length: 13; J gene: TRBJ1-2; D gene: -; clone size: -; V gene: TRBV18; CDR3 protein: CASSSSDSYGYTF; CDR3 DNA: TGTGCCAGCTCATCCTCGGACAGCTATGGCTACACCTTC
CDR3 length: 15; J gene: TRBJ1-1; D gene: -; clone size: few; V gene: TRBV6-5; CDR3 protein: CASSYSISGGTEAFF; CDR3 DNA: TGTGCCAGCAGTTACTCTATTAGCGGTGGCACTGAAGCTTTCTTT
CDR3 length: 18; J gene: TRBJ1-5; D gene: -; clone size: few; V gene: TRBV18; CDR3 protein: CASSPYDSPPLGNQPQHF; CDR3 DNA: TGTGCCAGCTCACCGTACGACAGTCCCCCCCTGGGCAATCAGCCCCAGCATTTT
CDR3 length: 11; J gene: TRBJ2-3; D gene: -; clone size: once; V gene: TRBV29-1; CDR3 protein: CSTHREILQYF; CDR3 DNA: TGCAGCACCCACAGGGAGATCTTGCAGTATTTT
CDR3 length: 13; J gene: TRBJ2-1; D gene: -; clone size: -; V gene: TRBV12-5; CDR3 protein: CASGRDSYNEQFF; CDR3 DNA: TGTGCTAGTGGGCGGGACAGCTACAATGAGCAGTTCTTC
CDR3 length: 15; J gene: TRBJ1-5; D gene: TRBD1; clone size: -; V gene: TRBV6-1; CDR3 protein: CASSVGTGQGQPQHF; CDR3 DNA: TGTGCCAGCAGTGTGGGGACAGGGCAGGGCCAGCCCCAGCATTTT
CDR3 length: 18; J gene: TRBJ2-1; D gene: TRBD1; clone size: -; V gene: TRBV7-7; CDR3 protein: CASSTFPPDRVMDNEQFF; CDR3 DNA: TGTGCCAGCAGCACCTTCCCTCCGGACAGGGTTATGGACAATGAGCAGTTCTTC
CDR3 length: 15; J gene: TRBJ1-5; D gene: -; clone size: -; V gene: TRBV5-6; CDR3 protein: CASSLRQAGNQPQHF; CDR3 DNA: TGTGCCAGCAGCTTGCGACAGGCTGGCAATCAGCCCCAGCATTTT
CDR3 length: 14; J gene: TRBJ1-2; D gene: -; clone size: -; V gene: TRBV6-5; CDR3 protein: CASTQGRFVHGYTF; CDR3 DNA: TGTGCCAGCACTCAGGGCAGGTTCGTCCATGGCTACACCTTC
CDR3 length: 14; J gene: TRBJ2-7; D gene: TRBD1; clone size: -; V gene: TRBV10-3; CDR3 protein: CAISESKGAYEQYF; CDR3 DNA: TGTGCCATCAGTGAGTCCAAGGGGGCTTACGAGCAGTACTTC
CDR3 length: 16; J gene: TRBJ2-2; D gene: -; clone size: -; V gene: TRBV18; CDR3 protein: CASSPLEAPNTGELFF; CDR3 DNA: TGTGCCAGCTCACCCTTAGAGGCGCCGAACACCGGGGAGCTGTTTTTT
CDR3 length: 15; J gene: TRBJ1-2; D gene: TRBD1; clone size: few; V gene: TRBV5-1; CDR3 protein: CASSLGTGFSYGYTF; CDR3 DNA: TGCGCCAGCAGCCTCGGGACAGGGTTCAGCTATGGCTACACCTTC
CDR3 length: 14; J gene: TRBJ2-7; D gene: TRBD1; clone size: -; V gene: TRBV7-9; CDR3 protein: CASSFQTGSPEQYF; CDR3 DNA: TGTGCCAGCAGCTTCCAGACAGGGAGTCCCGAGCAGTACTTC
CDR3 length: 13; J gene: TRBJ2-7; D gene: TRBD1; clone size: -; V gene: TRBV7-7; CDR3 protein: CASSRDRGYEQYF; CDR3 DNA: TGTGCCAGCAGCCGGGACAGGGGATACGAGCAGTACTTC